This TCR beta chain was captured in a study of blood T cell repertoires in COVID-19. Study-level information: Material from acute and convalescent COVID-19 was sourced from the United States, Italy and Spain. Sample material is recorded as cDNA or gDNA derived from T cells, B-cell-depleted T cells, or PBMCs.

Per the germline V gene, CDR1 is SGHKS and CDR2 is YYEKEE (reference sequence). The CDR3 runs 15 residues. Trimming shortened V by 0 bases and J by 0 bases, and 7 bases separated the two germline ends. Using immunoSEQ multiplex PCR, the repertoire was profiled, and TCRdb retains in-frame clones only, with some absent. The table shows about 170,000 clones, with approximately 84% occurring only once. This clonotype was sampled from a woman of 80 years or more with acute or convalescent COVID-19. Sequences were obtained from peripheral blood. The genes are TRBV5-5 and TRBJ1-5, with no clear D. CDR3 coding DNA: TGTGCCAGCAGCTTGGGAGGGTATAGCAATCAGCCCCAGCATTTT. Amino acid sequence: CASSLGGYSNQPQHF.